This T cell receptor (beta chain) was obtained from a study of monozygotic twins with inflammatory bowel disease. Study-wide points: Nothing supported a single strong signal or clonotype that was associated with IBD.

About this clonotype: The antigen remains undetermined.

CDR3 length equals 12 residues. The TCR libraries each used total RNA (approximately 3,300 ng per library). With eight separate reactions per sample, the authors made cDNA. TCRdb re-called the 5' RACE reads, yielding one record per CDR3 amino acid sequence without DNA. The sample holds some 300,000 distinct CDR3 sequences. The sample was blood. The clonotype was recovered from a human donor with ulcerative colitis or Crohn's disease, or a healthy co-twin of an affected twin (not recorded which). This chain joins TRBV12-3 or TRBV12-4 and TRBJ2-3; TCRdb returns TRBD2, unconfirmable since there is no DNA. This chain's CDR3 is CASRRTSGGEYF.